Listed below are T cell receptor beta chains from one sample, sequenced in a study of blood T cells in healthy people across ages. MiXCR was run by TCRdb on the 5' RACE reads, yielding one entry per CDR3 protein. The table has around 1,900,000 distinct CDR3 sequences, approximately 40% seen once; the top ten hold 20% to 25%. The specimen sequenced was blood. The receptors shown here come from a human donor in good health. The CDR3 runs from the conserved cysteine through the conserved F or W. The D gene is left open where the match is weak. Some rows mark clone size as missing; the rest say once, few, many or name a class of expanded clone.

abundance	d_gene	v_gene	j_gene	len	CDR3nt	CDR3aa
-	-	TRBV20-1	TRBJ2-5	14	TGCAGTGCTAGAGGTGGGGACTACCAAGAGACCCAGTACTTC	CSARGGDYQETQYF
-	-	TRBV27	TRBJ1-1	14	TGTGCCAGCAGTTTACAGGGGAGGTTTTCCGAAGCTTTCTTT	CASSLQGRFSEAFF
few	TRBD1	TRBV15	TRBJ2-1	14	TGTGCCACCAGGAGACAGGGGGGTTACAATGAGCAGTTCTTC	CATRRQGGYNEQFF
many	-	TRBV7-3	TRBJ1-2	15	TGTGCCAGCAGCTTAAACGGGGGCCGGGGCTATGGCTACACCTTC	CASSLNGGRGYGYTF
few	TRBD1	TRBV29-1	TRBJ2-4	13	TGCAGCGTTGTTAAGGGGGCAGGAAACATTCAGTACTTC	CSVVKGAGNIQYF
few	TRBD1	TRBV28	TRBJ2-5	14	TGTGCCAGCGGGCGGGGGACAGGGCAAGAGACCCAGTACTTC	CASGRGTGQETQYF
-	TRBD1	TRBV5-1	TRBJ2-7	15	TGCGCCAGCAGCTTGGACGGACAGGGGTACAACGAGCAGTACTTC	CASSLDGQGYNEQYF
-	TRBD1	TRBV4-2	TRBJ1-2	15	TGTGCCAGCAGCCAATGGGACAGGGAATCTGACGGCTACACCTTC	CASSQWDRESDGYTF
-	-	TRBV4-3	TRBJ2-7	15	TGCGCCAGCAGCCAAGGGACTCATAGCTCCTACGAGCAGTACTTC	CASSQGTHSSYEQYF
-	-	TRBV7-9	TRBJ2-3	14	TGTGCCAGCAGCTCCGGAGTAGTAGGAGATACGCAGTATTTT	CASSSGVVGDTQYF
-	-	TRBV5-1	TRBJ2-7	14	TGCGCCAGCAGCTCTGGAACGAATTACTACGAGCAGTACTTC	CASSSGTNYYEQYF
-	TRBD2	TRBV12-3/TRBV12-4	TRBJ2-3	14	TGTGCCAGCAGTGTCCTAGCGGGGGCCCATACGCAGTATTTT	CASSVLAGAHTQYF
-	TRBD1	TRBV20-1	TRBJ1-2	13	TGCAGTACACAAGGACAGGGGATGAGTGGCTACACCTTC	CSTQGQGMSGYTF
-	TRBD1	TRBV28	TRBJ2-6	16	TGTGCCTGCAGTATCGGGACAGGGGGCGCCGCCAACGTCCTGACTTTC	CACSIGTGGAANVLTF
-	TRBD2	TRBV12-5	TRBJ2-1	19	TGTGCTAGTGGTTTGCCCGGCCGCCCGGGACTAGCGGGGGGTAATGGGCAGTTCTTC	CASGLPGRPGLAGGNGQFF
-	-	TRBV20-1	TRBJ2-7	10	TGCAGTGCTAGCGCCGGGGAGCAGTACTTC	CSASAGEQYF
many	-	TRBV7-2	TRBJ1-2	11	TGTGCCAGCAGCTTAACCTATGGCTACACCTTC	CASSLTYGYTF
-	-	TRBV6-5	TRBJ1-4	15	TGTGCCAGCAGGAGAATGACAGCTAATAATGAAAAACTGTTTTTT	CASRRMTANNEKLFF
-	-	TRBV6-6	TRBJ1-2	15	TGTGCCAGCAGTTACTCTACTGGGGTTACCTATGGCTACACCTTC	CASSYSTGVTYGYTF
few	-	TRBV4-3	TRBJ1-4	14	TGCGCCAGCAGCCCCGGTATAGCTAATGAAAAACTGTTTTTT	CASSPGIANEKLFF
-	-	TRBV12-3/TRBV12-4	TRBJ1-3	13	TGTGCCAGCAGTTTGTCCCAGGGAAACACCATATATTTT	CASSLSQGNTIYF
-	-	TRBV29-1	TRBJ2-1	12	TGCAGCGGTGGCCGAGGGGAAGAGACCCAGTTCTTC	CSGGRGEETQFF
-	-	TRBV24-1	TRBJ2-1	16	TGTGCCACCAGTGATCCCGGGGGCTATCGCTACAATGAGCAGTTCTTC	CATSDPGGYRYNEQFF
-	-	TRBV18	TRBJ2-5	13	TGTGCCAGCTCGGCAGGCCCTCGGACGGAGCAGTACTTC	CASSAGPRTEQYF
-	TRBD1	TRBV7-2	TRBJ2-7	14	TGTGCCAGCGCGTCTTACAGGGGGTCCTACGAGCAGTACTTC	CASASYRGSYEQYF
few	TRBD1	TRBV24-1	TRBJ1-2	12	TGTGCCACCAGTGATAACAGGGGTGGCTACACCTTC	CATSDNRGGYTF
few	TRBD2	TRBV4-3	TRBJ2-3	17	TGCGCCAGCAGCCCTAAGCGGGGGGGCCTCGGCACAGATACGCAGTATTTT	CASSPKRGGLGTDTQYF
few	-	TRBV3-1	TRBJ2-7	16	TGTGCCAGCAGCCAAGATCGGGCGGTAACCTCCTACGAGCAGTACTTC	CASSQDRAVTSYEQYF
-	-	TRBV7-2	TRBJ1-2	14	TGTGCCAGCAGCTTTTCGACAGAAAACTATGGCTACACCTTC	CASSFSTENYGYTF
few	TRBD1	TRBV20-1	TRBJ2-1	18	TGCAGTGCTAGGGCTCGACAGGGGGAAGGAACCTCCTACAATGAGCAGTTCTTC	CSARARQGEGTSYNEQFF
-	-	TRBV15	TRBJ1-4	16	TGTGCCACCAGCAGAGCTCGGGGTGGGGTGGATGAAAAACTGTTTTTT	CATSRARGGVDEKLFF
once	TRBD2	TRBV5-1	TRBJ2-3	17	TGCGCCAGCAGCTTGGCCGCGGGGGGGCCTTCGGCAGATACGCAGTATTTT	CASSLAAGGPSADTQYF
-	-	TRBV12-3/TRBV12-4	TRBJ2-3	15	TGTGCCAGCAGTTTTCAGGCCGTTCCCACAGATACGCAGTATTTT	CASSFQAVPTDTQYF
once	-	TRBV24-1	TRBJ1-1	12	TGTGCCACCAGCGGTATCAACACTGAAGCTTTCTTT	CATSGINTEAFF
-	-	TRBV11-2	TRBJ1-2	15	TGTGCCAGCAGCCCTACTTGGGACAATAACTATGGCTACACCTTC	CASSPTWDNNYGYTF
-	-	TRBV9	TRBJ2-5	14	TGTGCCAGCAGCGTAGGTGGGGGGGCGAAGACCCAGTACTTC	CASSVGGGAKTQYF
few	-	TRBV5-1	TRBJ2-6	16	TGCGCCAGCAGCCACGACAGGAGCTCTGGGGCCAACGTCCTGACTTTC	CASSHDRSSGANVLTF
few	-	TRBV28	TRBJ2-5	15	TGTGCCAGCAGTTCCTCGCGAGGGGGGGGAGAGACCCAGTACTTC	CASSSSRGGGETQYF
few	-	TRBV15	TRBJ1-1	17	TGTGCCACCAGCAGAGTGTACGAGGGCCCAGCGAACACTGAAGCTTTCTTT	CATSRVYEGPANTEAFF
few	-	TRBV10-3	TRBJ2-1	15	TGTGCCATCAGTACAGTACCGGGACAAAGTCCTGAGCAGTTCTTC	CAISTVPGQSPEQFF
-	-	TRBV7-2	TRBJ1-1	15	TGTGCCAGCAGCTCCTGGGACCTTCCTAACACTGAAGCTTTCTTT	CASSSWDLPNTEAFF
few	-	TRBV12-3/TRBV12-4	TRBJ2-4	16	TGTGCCAGCAGTTTCCGCCAGGGTAGGGCCAAAAACATTCAGTACTTC	CASSFRQGRAKNIQYF
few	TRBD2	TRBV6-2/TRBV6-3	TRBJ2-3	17	TGTGCCAGCAAACCAACTTCGGGACTAGCGGGGACAGATACGCAGTATTTT	CASKPTSGLAGTDTQYF
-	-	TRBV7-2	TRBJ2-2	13	TGTGCCAGCAGCCTGAATGGGGGCGGGGAGCTGTTTTTT	CASSLNGGGELFF
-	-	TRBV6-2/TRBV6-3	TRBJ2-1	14	TGTGCCAGCACTAGGGCGTCTTCCTACAATGAGCAGTTCTTC	CASTRASSYNEQFF
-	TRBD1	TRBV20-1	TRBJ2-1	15	TGCAGTGCTAGCACCATGGGACAGATTTACAATGAGCAGTTCTTC	CSASTMGQIYNEQFF
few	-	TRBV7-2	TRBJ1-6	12	TGTGCCAGCAGCCCGTTTGGTTCACCCCTCCACTTT	CASSPFGSPLHF
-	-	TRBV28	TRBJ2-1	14	TGTGCCAGCAGTTTCGGGCTGCTTTTAGTTGAGCAGTTCTTC	CASSFGLLLVEQFF